One and the same sample provided the 10 T cell receptor beta chains below, sequenced in a study of blood T cell repertoires in COVID-19. The data were produced by immunoSEQ multiplex PCR, yet TCRdb's version contains in-frame clones alone and is incomplete. The data contain roughly 100,000 clones, about 91% of them seen just once; the ten biggest clones take up around 3.2%. The sample was peripheral blood. Receptor source: a human donor in a cohort sampled during active COVID-19.

The chain employs TRBV5-1 and TRBJ2-5, with D hard to call. V dropped 4 bases and J dropped 5 bases, with 12 bases sitting between them. Germline V lookup: CDR1 SGHRS, CDR2 YFSETQ. The CDR3 is 13 amino acids. The CDR3 here is CASSKVVGETQYF. The DNA of the CDR3 is TGCGCCAGCAGCAAGGTCGTCGGGGAGACCCAGTACTTC.

The chain employs TRBV7-8 and TRBJ2-7, with TRBD2 matching 7 bases. Germline CDR1 is SGHVS and CDR2 is FQNEAQ. This CDR3 is 15 amino acids long. The trim removed 3 bases at V and 2 bases at J, leaving 7 bases unmatched. CDR3 loop: CASSFSASGAYEQYF. The CDR3, as DNA: TGTGCCAGCAGCTTTTCGGCTAGCGGAGCCTACGAGCAGTACTTC.

This rearrangement joins TRBV24-1 to TRBJ2-3; 7 nucleotides line up with TRBD2. The ends lost 6 bases at V and 2 bases at J; junction bases unmatched: 7. Germline V gives CDR1 KGHDR, CDR2 SFDVKD. The CDR3 consists of 15 residues. As DNA, the CDR3 is TGTGCCACCAGTTCTCCGCGGGGGAACACAGATACGCAGTATTTT. Its protein is CATSSPRGNTDTQYF.

The chain uses TRBV4-2 and TRBJ1-1; D is unclear. The CDR3 loop spans 13 amino acids. The germline V and J ends were trimmed by 5 bases and 4 bases, with 11 bases remaining between them. Per the germline V gene, CDR1 is LGHNA and CDR2 is YNFKEQ. CDR3 protein: CASSTAGTTEAFF. In DNA form, the CDR3 reads TGTGCCAGCAGCACCGCGGGAACCACTGAAGCTTTCTTT.

This chain uses TRBV18 with TRBJ1-5; D perhaps matches TRBD1 (5 bases). Looked up from germline, CDR1 is KGHSH and CDR2 is LQKENI. CDR3 size: 16 residues. V was trimmed by 2 bases and J by 2 bases, leaving 13 bases between them. The CDR3 reads CASSPVGGGGNQPQHF. CDR3 in DNA: TGTGCCAGCTCACCAGTCGGTGGGGGGGGCAATCAGCCCCAGCATTTT.

The rearrangement joins TRBV7-9 to TRBJ2-7; no definite D call. This CDR3 is 16 amino acids long. Germline loops: CDR1 SEHNR, CDR2 FQNEAQ (reference sequence). V was shortened by 0 bases and J by 1 base, with 13 bases between the two germline ends. Here the CDR3 DNA reads TGTGCCAGCAGCTTAGCGTCGCGCGAAGTTTCCTACGAGCAGTACTTC. It encodes CASSLASREVSYEQYF.

The V call is TRBV19, the J call TRBJ2-7; D possibly corresponds to TRBD1 (5 bases). With 1 base removed from V and 2 bases from J, the gap between germline ends came to 12 bases. Per the germline V gene, CDR1 is LNHDA and CDR2 is SQIVND (reference sequence). This CDR3 contains 15 residues. CDR3 in amino acids: CASSIGQSAAYEQYF. CDR3 nucleotide sequence: TGTGCCAGTAGTATAGGACAGTCTGCAGCCTACGAGCAGTACTTC.

The rearrangement joins TRBV27 to TRBJ1-1, with no clear D. The CDR3 runs to 14 residues. The germline gives CDR1 MNHEY, CDR2 SMNVEV (reference sequence). Trimming took off 6 bases at V and 4 bases at J, with 15 bases between the two ends. CDR3 in amino acids: CASSLGGPSTEAFF. CDR3 DNA sequence: TGTGCCAGCAGCCTGGGTGGGCCATCCACTGAAGCTTTCTTT.

This clone was observed once. The CDR3, as DNA: TGTGCCAGCAGCTTCGACGTACTATCAGATACGCAGTATTTT. This encodes CASSFDVLSDTQYF. The chain is built from TRBV11-2 and TRBJ2-3; D is undetermined. Germline values: CDR1 SGHAT, CDR2 FQNNGV. V gave up 3 bases and J gave up 4 bases, with 11 bases separating them. The CDR3 length is 14 residues.

The CDR3, as DNA: TGTGCCAGCAGCGAAACGGGACAGATCTACGAGCAGTACTTC. Amino acids: CASSETGQIYEQYF. The chain combines TRBV5-5 with TRBJ2-7; 7 nucleotides agree with TRBD1. Trimming cost V 4 bases and J 3 bases; bases outside gene matches: 7. The CDR3 is 14 amino acids. Per germline, CDR1 SGHKS and CDR2 YYEKEE (reference sequence).